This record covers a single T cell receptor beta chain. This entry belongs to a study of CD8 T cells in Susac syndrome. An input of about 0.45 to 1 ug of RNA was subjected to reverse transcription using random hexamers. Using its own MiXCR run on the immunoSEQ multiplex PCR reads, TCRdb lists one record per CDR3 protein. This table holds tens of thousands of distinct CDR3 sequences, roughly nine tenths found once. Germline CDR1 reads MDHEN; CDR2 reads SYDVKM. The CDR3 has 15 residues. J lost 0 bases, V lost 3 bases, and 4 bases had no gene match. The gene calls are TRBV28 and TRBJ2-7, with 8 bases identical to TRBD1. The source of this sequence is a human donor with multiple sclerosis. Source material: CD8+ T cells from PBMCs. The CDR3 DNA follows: TGTGCCAGCAGTTTCCTGACAGGGGCCTCCTACGAGCAGTACTTC. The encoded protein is CASSFLTGASYEQYF.